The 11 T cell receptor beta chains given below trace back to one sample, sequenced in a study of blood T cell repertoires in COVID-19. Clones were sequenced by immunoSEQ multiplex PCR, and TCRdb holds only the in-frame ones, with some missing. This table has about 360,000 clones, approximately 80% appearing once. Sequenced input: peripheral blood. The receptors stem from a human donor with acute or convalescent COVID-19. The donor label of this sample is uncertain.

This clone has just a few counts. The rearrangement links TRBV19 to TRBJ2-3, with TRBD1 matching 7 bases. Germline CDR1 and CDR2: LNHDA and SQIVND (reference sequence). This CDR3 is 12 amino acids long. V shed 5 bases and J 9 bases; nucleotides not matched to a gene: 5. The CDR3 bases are TGTGCCAGTAGTTTCTCCAGGGGGACGCAGTATTTT. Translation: CASSFSRGTQYF.

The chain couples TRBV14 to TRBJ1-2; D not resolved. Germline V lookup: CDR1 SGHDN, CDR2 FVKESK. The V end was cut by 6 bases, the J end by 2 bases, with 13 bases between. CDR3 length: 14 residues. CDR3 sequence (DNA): TGTGCCAGCAGTGGCCGGGAGGTCAACTATGGCTACACCTTC. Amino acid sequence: CASSGREVNYGYTF.

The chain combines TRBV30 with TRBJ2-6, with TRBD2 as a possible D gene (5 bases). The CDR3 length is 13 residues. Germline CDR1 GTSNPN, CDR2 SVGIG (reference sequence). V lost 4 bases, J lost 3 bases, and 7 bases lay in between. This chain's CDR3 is CAWKLGGANVLTF. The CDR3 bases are TGTGCCTGGAAACTAGGTGGGGCCAACGTCCTGACTTTC.

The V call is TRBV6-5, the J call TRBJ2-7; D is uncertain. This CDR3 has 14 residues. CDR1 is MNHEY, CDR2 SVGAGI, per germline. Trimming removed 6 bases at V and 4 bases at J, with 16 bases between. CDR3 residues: CASSPHQEFYEQYF. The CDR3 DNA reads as TGTGCCAGCAGCCCCCACCAGGAATTTTACGAGCAGTACTTC.

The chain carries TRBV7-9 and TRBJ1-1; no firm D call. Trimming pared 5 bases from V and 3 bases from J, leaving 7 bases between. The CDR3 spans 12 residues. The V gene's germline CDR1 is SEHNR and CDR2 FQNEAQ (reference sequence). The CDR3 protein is CASSAQDTEAFF. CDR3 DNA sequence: TGTGCCAGCAGCGCCCAGGACACTGAAGCTTTCTTT.

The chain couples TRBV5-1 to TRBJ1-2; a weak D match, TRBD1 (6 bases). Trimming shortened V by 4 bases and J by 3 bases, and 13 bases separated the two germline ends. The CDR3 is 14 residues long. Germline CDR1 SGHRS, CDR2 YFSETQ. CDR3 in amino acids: CASSPGQYDYGYTF. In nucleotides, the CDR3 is TGCGCCAGCAGCCCCGGACAGTATGACTATGGCTACACCTTC.

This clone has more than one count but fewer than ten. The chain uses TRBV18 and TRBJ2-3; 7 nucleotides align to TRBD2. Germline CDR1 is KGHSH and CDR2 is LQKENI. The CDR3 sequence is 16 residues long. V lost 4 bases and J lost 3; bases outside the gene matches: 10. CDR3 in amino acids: CASSQGGGGATDTQYF. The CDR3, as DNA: TGTGCCAGCTCACAGGGAGGCGGGGGAGCGACAGATACGCAGTATTTT.

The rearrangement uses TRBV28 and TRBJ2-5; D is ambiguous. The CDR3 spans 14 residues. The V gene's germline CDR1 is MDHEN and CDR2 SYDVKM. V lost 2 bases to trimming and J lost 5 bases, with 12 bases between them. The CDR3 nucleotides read TGTGCCAGCAGTTTAATCCGCGGTGGGGAGACCCAGTACTTC. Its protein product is CASSLIRGGETQYF. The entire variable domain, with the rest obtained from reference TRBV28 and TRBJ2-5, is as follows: DVKVTQSSRYLVKRTGEKVFLECVQDMDHENMFWYRQDPGLGLRLIYFSYDVKMKEKGDIPEGYSVSREKKERFSLILESASTNQTSMYLCASSLIRGGETQYFGPGTRLLVL.

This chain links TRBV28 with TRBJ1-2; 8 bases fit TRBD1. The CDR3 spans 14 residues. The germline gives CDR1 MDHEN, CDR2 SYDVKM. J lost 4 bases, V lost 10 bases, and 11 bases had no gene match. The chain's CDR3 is CATQPSRGLYGYTF. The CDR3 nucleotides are TGTGCCACTCAACCTTCCAGGGGGCTCTATGGCTACACCTTC.

Here the CDR3 reads CASSQTGTPYNEQFF. The CDR3 DNA follows: TGTGCCAGCAGTCAAACCGGGACACCTTACAATGAGCAGTTCTTC. V is TRBV27 and J is TRBJ2-1; maybe TRBD1 (6 bases). This CDR3 region has 15 residues. V was cut by 5 bases and J by 4 bases, with 15 bases left in between. Per germline, CDR1 MNHEY and CDR2 SMNVEV (reference sequence).

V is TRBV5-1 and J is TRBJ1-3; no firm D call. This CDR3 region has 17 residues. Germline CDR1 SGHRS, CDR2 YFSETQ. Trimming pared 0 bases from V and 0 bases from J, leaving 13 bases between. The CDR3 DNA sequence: TGCGCCAGCAGCTTGGTGGGTTCCCCGGGCTCTGGAAACACCATATATTTT. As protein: CASSLVGSPGSGNTIYF.